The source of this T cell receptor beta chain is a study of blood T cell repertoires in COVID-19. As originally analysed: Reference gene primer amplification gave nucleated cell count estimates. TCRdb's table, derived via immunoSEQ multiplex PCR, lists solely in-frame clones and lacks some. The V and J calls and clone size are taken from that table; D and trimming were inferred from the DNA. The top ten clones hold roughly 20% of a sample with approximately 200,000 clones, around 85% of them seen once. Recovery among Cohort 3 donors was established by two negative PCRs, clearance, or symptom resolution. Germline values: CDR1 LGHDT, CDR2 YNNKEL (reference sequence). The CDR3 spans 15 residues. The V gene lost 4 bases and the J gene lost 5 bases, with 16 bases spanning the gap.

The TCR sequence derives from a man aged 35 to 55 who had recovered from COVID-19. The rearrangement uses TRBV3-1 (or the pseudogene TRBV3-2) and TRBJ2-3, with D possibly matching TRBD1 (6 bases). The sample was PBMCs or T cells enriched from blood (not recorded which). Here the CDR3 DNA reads TGTGCCAGCAGCCTTACAGGGATGAGGGGAGATACGCAGTATTTT. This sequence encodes CASSLTGMRGDTQYF.